One sample yielded the 14 T cell receptor beta chains listed below, sequenced in a study of Graves' ophthalmopathy and Graves' hyperthyroidism. Amplification of TCR beta CDR3 regions used RNA transcripts. First-round RT-PCR relied on HTBI primers, and a second-round multiplex PCR came next. TCRdb redid the calling of the multiplex PCR reads with MiXCR, one entry per CDR3 protein. The sample holds a few hundred thousand distinct CDR3 sequences, 15% seen once. The sample was peripheral blood. The receptors originated from a woman between 18 and 30 years old with stable Graves' hyperthyroidism.

This clonotype came up many times. The CDR3 nucleotides are TGTGCCAGCAGTTTGACAGTCATCTACGAGCAGTACTTC. Its protein product is CASSLTVIYEQYF. The chain has TRBV12-3 or TRBV12-4 and TRBJ2-7, with D perhaps matching TRBD1 (5 bases). The length of the CDR3 is 13 residues. V dropped 3 bases and J dropped 3 bases, with 9 bases sitting between them.

The genes are TRBV12-3 or TRBV12-4 and TRBJ2-7, with D possibly matching TRBD2 (6 bases). CDR3 length: 13 residues. Trimming left V 8 bases short and J 3 bases short, with 14 bases between. CDR3 in amino acids: CASWPGTVYEQYV. The DNA of the CDR3 is TGTGCCAGCTGGCCCGGGACTGTCTACGAGCAGTACGTC.

This clonotype was observed many times. The chain combines TRBV6-1 with TRBJ1-5; 7 bases map to TRBD1. CDR1 and CDR2 from the germline V gene are MNHNS and SASEGT. The V segment lost 2 bases and the J segment 3 bases; nucleotides outside the gene matches: 7. The CDR3 consists of 16 residues. The CDR3 here is CASSERGPGFNQPQHF. CDR3 bases: TGTGCCAGCAGTGAAAGGGGGCCAGGCTTCAATCAGCCCCAGCATTTT.

This clonotype came up many times. DNA for the CDR3: TGTGCCAGCAGGGATCCAGGACTAGTAACCGGGGAGCTGTTTTTT. As protein: CASRDPGLVTGELFF. The chain combines TRBV6-1 with TRBJ2-2; TRBD2 agrees at 7 bases. V lost 6 bases to trimming and J lost 5 bases; unmatched junction nucleotides: 9. The CDR3 contains 15 residues. CDR1 is MNHNS and CDR2 is SASEGT in the germline V gene.

The J gene is TRBJ2-2, the V gene TRBV6-2 or TRBV6-3, with no clear D. Germline V gene sequence: CDR1 MNHEY, CDR2 SVGEGT. The ends were cut back, 11 bases at V and 3 bases at J, with 16 bases in the middle. This CDR3 spans 14 amino acids. The CDR3 DNA reads as TGTGCCGGGCGAGGCTTAGAGCACACCGGGGAGCTGTTTTTT. The encoded protein is CAGRGLEHTGELFF.

The rearrangement uses TRBV4-1 and TRBJ1-2; the D gene is possibly TRBD1 (5 bases). Trimming removed 2 bases at V and 8 bases at J, with 18 bases between. Germline V lookup: CDR1 MGHRA, CDR2 YSYEKL. The CDR3 totals 15 residues. The CDR3 loop is CASSQIGVGVEGYTF. CDR3 in DNA: TGCGCCAGCAGCCAAATCGGTGTGGGGGTCGAGGGCTACACCTTC.

Many counts were recorded for this clonotype. The rearrangement uses TRBV2 and TRBJ1-5, with D unclear. Trimming removed 3 bases from V and 4 bases from J, with 7 bases in between. From germline, CDR1 is SNHLY and CDR2 FYNNEI. The CDR3 runs 13 residues. CDR3 amino acids: CASSEMGNQPQHF. The CDR3 DNA reads TGTGCCAGCAGTGAGATGGGAAATCAGCCCCAGCATTTT.

This clonotype was counted many times. The chain is built from TRBV10-3 and TRBJ1-1; maybe TRBD1 (5 bases). This CDR3 has 17 amino acids. CDR1 ENHRY and CDR2 SYGVKD come from the germline V gene. Trimming shortened V by 11 bases and J by 2 bases, and 27 bases separated the two germline ends. For the CDR3, the DNA is TGTGCCGTCCTCAGGGAATTCGGAATCTTGGTCAACACTGAAGCTTTCTTT. Protein sequence: CAVLREFGILVNTEAFF.

This sequence joins TRBV18 and TRBJ2-7, with D possibly TRBD1 on 6 matching bases. The CDR3 loop spans 13 amino acids. CDR1 and CDR2 from the germline V gene are KGHSH and LQKENI. V was pared by 4 bases and J by 5 bases, with 12 bases between. The CDR3 nucleotides are TGTGCCAGCTCACGAAAGCAGGGGAACGAGCAGTACTTC. Residues: CASSRKQGNEQYF.

This clonotype was recorded many times. The chain carries TRBV19 and TRBJ1-1; weak D call: TRBD1 (5 bases). This CDR3 contains 13 residues. The germline V and J ends were trimmed by 8 bases and 1 base, with 11 bases remaining between them. Germline V gene data show CDR1 as LNHDA and CDR2 as SQIVND (reference sequence). DNA for the CDR3: TGTGCCAGTCAGATTAGGGGGAACACTGAAGCTTTCTTT. Translating gives CASQIRGNTEAFF.

This clonotype was seen at least ten times. The gene calls are TRBV12-3 or TRBV12-4 and TRBJ1-5; D call uncertain. CDR3 length equals 13 residues. Trimming cost V 1 base and J 5 bases, with 6 bases left between them. The CDR3 here is CASSLGSYQPQHF. The CDR3 DNA is TGTGCCAGCAGTTTAGGGAGTTATCAGCCCCAGCATTTT.

This clonotype was seen more than once but under ten times. The chain is built from TRBV24-1 and TRBJ2-3, with D uncertain. Germline V gene lookup returns CDR1 KGHDR and CDR2 SFDVKD. This CDR3 comprises 13 residues. V lost 2 bases, J lost 4 bases, and 6 bases lay in between. This CDR3 is CATSDSPADTQYF. The CDR3, as DNA: TGTGCCACCAGTGATTCCCCAGCAGATACGCAGTATTTT.

This clonotype was counted at least ten times. This chain connects TRBV7-2 to TRBJ2-7; TRBD2 aligns across 10 bases. Trimming cost V 6 bases and J 9 bases; bases outside gene matches: 14. The CDR3 consists of 15 residues. Germline V lookup: CDR1 SGHTA, CDR2 FQGNSA. DNA of the CDR3: TGTGCCAGCAGGTCTAGCGGGGGCCCCCCACCAAGGCAGTACTTC. This sequence encodes CASRSSGGPPPRQYF. Full variable domain (outside the CDR3, taken from reference TRBV7-2 and TRBJ2-7): GAGVSQSPSNKVTEKGKDVELRCDPISGHTALYWYRQSLGQGLEFLIYFQGNSAPDKSGLPSDRFSAERTGGSVSTLTIQRTQQEDSAVYLCASRSSGGPPPRQYFGPGTRLTVT.

This clonotype was seen many times. The rearrangement uses TRBV6-5 and TRBJ1-2, with TRBD1 matching over 10 bases. CDR1 MNHEY and CDR2 SVGAGI come from the germline V gene. CDR3 length: 14 amino acids. With 0 bases clipped from V and 8 bases from J, the junction kept 3 bases outside the gene matches. Here the CDR3 reads CASSYSGTGEGYTF. DNA of the CDR3: TGTGCCAGCAGTTACTCAGGGACAGGGGAAGGCTACACCTTC.